Detailed here is one T cell receptor (beta chain). Regarding time point: baseline, week 1 (first vaccination visit). The treatment denotes: pre-vaccination baseline after standard-of-care therapy. This sample was included in a study of a mutant IDH1 vaccine in newly diagnosed glioma. The method was immunoSEQ multiplex PCR; TCRdb's version includes in-frame clones alone and lacks a portion of them. The sample lists tens of thousands of clones, around 82% occurring once. This sequence was found in a woman aged 45-65 years with glioma. The material was PBMCs, obtained from a glioma patient treated with radiotherapy, temozolomide or both.

The CDR3 sequence is CASSLGFTTNEKLFF. In DNA form, the CDR3 reads TGTGCCAGCAGCTTGGGGTTCACAACTAATGAAAAACTGTTTTTT. The chain carries TRBV7-8 and TRBJ1-4; D ambiguous. CDR1 is SGHVS and CDR2 is FQNEAQ in the germline V gene. This CDR3 has 15 amino acids. Trimming took 3 bases from V and 0 from J, leaving 8 bases between them.